Reported below is one TCR beta chain. No antigen is known for it. TCRdb keeps only in-frame clones here, not all; method: immunoSEQ multiplex PCR. Altogether approximately 150,000 clones are present, about nine tenths being singletons, with the ten largest covering about 2.6%. This sample was taken from a study of T cell responses to AZD1222 COVID-19 vaccine. Across the whole study: Investigators merged groups given second doses at roughly 4 or roughly 12 weeks.

General study points: Spike-specific TCRs gained breadth and depth after people received two AZD1222 doses. Donors were chiefly white British, with a greater number of females, and clonal diversity was perhaps underestimated.

Here the sequenced sample was peripheral blood, taken on day 0 of AZD1222 vaccination. The TCR was taken from an adult in good health.

The CDR3 coding sequence is TGTGCCAGCAGCGCCCCCCGTGAGTTGGCGGCTTTCTTT. Translating gives CASSAPRELAAFF. J is TRBJ1-1 and V is TRBV7-9, with D unresolved. This CDR3 has 13 amino acids. The germline gives CDR1 SEHNR, CDR2 FQNEAQ (reference sequence). With 5 bases removed from V and 11 bases from J, the gap between germline ends came to 18 bases. Looking up the rest from reference TRBV7-9 and TRBJ1-1 gives the full variable domain: DTGVSQNPRHKITKRGQNVTFRCDPISEHNRLYWYRQTLGQGPEFLTYFQNEAQLEKSRLLSDRFSAERPKGSFSTLEIQRTEQGDSAMYLCASSAPRELAAFFGQGTRLTVV.